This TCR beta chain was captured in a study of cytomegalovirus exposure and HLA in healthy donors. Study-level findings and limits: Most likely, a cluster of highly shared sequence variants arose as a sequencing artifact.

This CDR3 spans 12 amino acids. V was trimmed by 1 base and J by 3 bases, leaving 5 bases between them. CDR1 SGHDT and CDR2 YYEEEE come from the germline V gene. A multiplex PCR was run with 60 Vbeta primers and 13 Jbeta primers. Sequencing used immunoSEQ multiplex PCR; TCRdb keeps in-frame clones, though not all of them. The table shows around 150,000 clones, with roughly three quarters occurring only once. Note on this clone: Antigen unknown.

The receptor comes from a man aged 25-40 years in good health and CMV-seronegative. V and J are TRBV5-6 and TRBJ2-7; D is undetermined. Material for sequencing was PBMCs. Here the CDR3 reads CASSLNGYEQYF. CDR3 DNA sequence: TGTGCCAGCAGCTTGAACGGCTACGAGCAGTACTTC.